This T cell receptor (beta chain) was retrieved from a study of radiotherapy plus CTLA-4 blockade in lung cancer. For the study at large: The study recorded objective responses in roughly a sixth of patients and disease control in roughly 34%. Study outcomes and limitations: The study found tumor-derived TCR clones expanded in blood after radiotherapy plus ipilimumab. Early blood T cell clone changes and increased post-radiation serum interferon-beta were reportedly the strongest response predictors.

Turning to this clone: What it recognizes is unknown.

CDR1 SQVTM and CDR2 ANQGSEA come from the germline V gene. The V and J ends lost 4 bases and 6 bases respectively, with 4 bases between them. This CDR3 region has 10 residues. Those patients who had chemo-refractory metastatic non-small-cell lung cancer were given focal radiation along with CTLA-4 blockade through ipilimumab. Profiled with immunoSEQ multiplex PCR; TCRdb holds only in-frame clones, not every one. The table shows about 93,000 clones, with just over 85% occurring only once. The rearrangement links TRBV29-1 to TRBJ2-1; no reliable D call. This TCR came from a human donor with non-small cell lung cancer that progressed on radiotherapy plus ipilimumab. This sample comprised peripheral blood, obtained from a patient treated with radiotherapy plus ipilimumab. CDR3 coding DNA: TGCAGCGTTGGGTTCAATGAGCAGTTCTTC. This sequence encodes CSVGFNEQFF.